The next 27 T cell receptor beta chains were all read from a single sample in a study of shared clonotypes between healthy human individuals. TCRdb's copy holds only in-frame clones and misses some; the assay was immunoSEQ multiplex PCR. The sample shows 2 million to 2.5 million clones, approximately 90% of them seen only once. Source material: naive CD4+ T cells from PBMCs. Specified subset: CD45RA+ positively selected. These TCRs come from a man in his late teens or twenties in good health. Some clones in this sample may be carry-over from other donors' samples.

The chain couples TRBV29-1 to TRBJ2-1, with 9 bases that match TRBD2. Trimming at V came to 4 bases and at J to 3 bases, leaving 4 bases not matched to a gene. Germline CDR1 reads SQVTM; CDR2 reads ANQGSEA. CDR3 length: 14 amino acids. CDR3 sequence: CSVVAGVVYNEQFF. For the CDR3, the DNA is TGCAGCGTTGTAGCGGGAGTAGTCTACAATGAGCAGTTCTTC.

The V gene is TRBV29-1, the J gene TRBJ2-1; the D is unclear. The V end lost 7 bases, the J end lost 0 bases, and 13 bases lay between the germline ends. The CDR3 has 14 amino acids. Germline V lookup: CDR1 SQVTM, CDR2 ANQGSEA. Written as DNA, the CDR3 is TGCAGCGCCGGCAGCTCTCTCTCCTACAATGAGCAGTTCTTC. Its protein product is CSAGSSLSYNEQFF.

This chain uses TRBV6-6 with TRBJ1-2, with D unresolved. Germline assignment: CDR1 MNHNY and CDR2 SVGAGI (reference sequence). Between the trimmed V and J ends, which lost 5 bases and 4 bases, there was a span of 5 bases. The CDR3 is made up of 11 amino acids. Here the CDR3 reads CASSVGYGYTF. The DNA of the CDR3 is TGTGCCAGCAGTGTAGGCTATGGCTACACCTTC.

CDR3 DNA: TGTGCCAGCAGCTCCAGGGGCGGCGGGGCCAACGTCCTGACTTTC. This encodes CASSSRGGGANVLTF. This chain links TRBV7-3 with TRBJ2-6; tentative D call: TRBD1 (6 bases). Germline values: CDR1 SGHTA, CDR2 FQGTGA. Trimming took off 4 bases at V and 4 bases at J, with 11 bases between the two ends. This CDR3 comprises 15 residues.

This clone was seen a single time. This chain joins TRBV10-3 and TRBJ2-7, with unresolved D. The CDR3 consists of 14 residues. Trimming shortened V by 3 bases and J by 3 bases, and 12 bases separated the two germline ends. The germline gives CDR1 ENHRY, CDR2 SYGVKD. CDR3 nucleotide sequence: TGTGCCATCAGTGAAAATAGGACCGTCTACGAGCAGTACTTC. Its translation is CAISENRTVYEQYF.

V gene TRBV11-2 combines with J gene TRBJ1-1; tentatively, D is TRBD1 (5 bases). Deletions cut 4 bases from V and 7 bases from J, with 19 bases between. The CDR3 spans 15 residues. Per germline, CDR1 SGHAT and CDR2 FQNNGV. CDR3 coding DNA: TGTGCCAGCAGCTCTTACCGATCCGACAGTGGTGAAGCTTTCTTT. Translating gives CASSSYRSDSGEAFF.

This rearrangement joins TRBV18 to TRBJ1-1; 10 nucleotides match TRBD1. CDR1 is KGHSH and CDR2 is LQKENI in the germline V gene. The CDR3 contains 16 residues. J lost 3 bases, V lost 5 bases, and 9 bases had no gene match. This CDR3 reads CASSYFMDRGDTEAFF. In nucleotides, the CDR3 is TGTGCCAGCTCATATTTTATGGACAGGGGGGACACTGAAGCTTTCTTT.

The V gene is TRBV7-9, the J gene TRBJ2-2; D remains ambiguous. This CDR3 is built from 17 residues. CDR1 and CDR2 from the germline V gene are SEHNR and FQNEAQ (reference sequence). V was shortened by 5 bases and J by 8 bases, with 24 bases between the two germline ends. The CDR3: CASSPTHGLSIAGELFF. CDR3 DNA: TGTGCCAGCAGCCCCACTCACGGGCTGTCTATCGCTGGGGAGCTGTTTTTT.

The chain joins TRBV5-4 to TRBJ2-3; 7 bases map to TRBD2. This CDR3 has 15 residues. In germline, CDR1 is SGHNT, CDR2 YYREEE (reference sequence). J gave up 6 bases and V 4 bases, and 11 bases lay outside the gene matches. CDR3 DNA sequence: TGTGCCAGCAGCCCAGGCGGGGGACTGACCGATACGCAGTATTTT. It is translated as CASSPGGGLTDTQYF. Together with reference TRBV5-4 and TRBJ2-3, the CDR3 gives the full variable domain: ETGVTQSPTHLIKTRGQQVTLRCSSQSGHNTVSWYQQALGQGPQFIFQYYREEENGRGNFPPRFSGLQFPNYSSELNVNALELDDSALYLCASSPGGGLTDTQYFGPGTRLTVL.

V gene TRBV2 combines with J gene TRBJ1-4, with 7 positions matching TRBD1. V shed 5 bases, J shed 5 bases, and the junction held 8 bases outside the gene matches. The CDR3 is made up of 15 amino acids. Germline CDR1 reads SNHLY; CDR2 reads FYNNEI. The CDR3 loop reads CASSTGAPPNEKLFF. CDR3 nucleotides: TGTGCCAGCAGTACAGGGGCCCCACCGAATGAAAAACTGTTTTTT.

The rearrangement joins TRBV19 to TRBJ2-5; D possibly corresponds to TRBD1 (6 bases). The CDR3 covers 14 residues. V was trimmed by 5 bases and J by 5 bases, leaving 15 bases between them. The germline V gene has CDR1 LNHDA and CDR2 SQIVND (reference sequence). DNA for the CDR3: TGTGCCAGTAGTGGACAGTGGTCCAGGGAGACCCAGTACTTC. This encodes CASSGQWSRETQYF.

The chain employs TRBV10-2 and TRBJ2-1, with 11 bases that match TRBD2. CDR3 length: 15 residues. The germline gives CDR1 WSHSY, CDR2 SAAADI. V lost 11 bases to trimming and J lost 8 bases; unmatched junction nucleotides: 14. The chain's CDR3 is CAARASLAGVHEQFF. In DNA, the CDR3 is TGCGCCGCGAGAGCATCACTAGCGGGAGTCCATGAGCAGTTCTTC.

The gene calls are TRBV27 and TRBJ2-1; TRBD2 matches 14 bases. J lost 7 bases, V lost 8 bases, and 4 bases had no gene match. CDR3 length: 14 amino acids. Germline assignment: CDR1 MNHEY and CDR2 SMNVEV (reference sequence). The chain's CDR3 is CASLTSGRVNEQFF. CDR3 nucleotides: TGTGCCAGCCTGACTAGCGGGAGGGTAAATGAGCAGTTCTTC.

This clone was detected once. V gene TRBV4-1 combines with J gene TRBJ2-1; 7 bases align to TRBD2. V shed 2 bases, J shed 3 bases, and the junction held 7 bases outside the gene matches. The CDR3 is 16 amino acids. Germline V gene sequence: CDR1 MGHRA, CDR2 YSYEKL. The DNA for the CDR3 is TGCGCCAGCAGCCAAAACCTAGCGGTAAGCTACAATGAGCAGTTCTTC. Its protein is CASSQNLAVSYNEQFF.

As concerns this clone: Other DNA sequences of this sample code for an identical CDR3. The J gene is TRBJ2-7, the V gene TRBV5-1; TRBD2 aligns across 12 bases. The J segment lost 2 bases and the V segment lost 3 bases, leaving 3 bases of the junction unmatched. Germline V CDR1 and CDR2: SGHRS, YFSETQ. The CDR3 extends over 15 amino acids. The chain's CDR3 is CASSYGLAGTYEQYF. Written as DNA, the CDR3 is TGCGCCAGCAGCTACGGACTAGCGGGAACCTACGAGCAGTACTTC.

The V gene is TRBV9, the J gene TRBJ1-2; 9 bases agree with TRBD1. The CDR3 runs to 15 residues. V lost 3 bases to trimming and J lost 8 bases; unmatched junction nucleotides: 11. The germline V gene encodes CDR1 SGDLS and CDR2 YYNGEE. CDR3: CASSARDREVYGYTF. The CDR3 coding sequence is TGTGCCAGCAGCGCTAGGGACAGGGAGGTTTACGGCTACACCTTC.

The chain combines TRBV5-1 with TRBJ2-5, with D unclear. The V and J ends lost 6 bases and 0 bases respectively, with 9 bases between them. The CDR3 length is 13 residues. Germline V CDR1 and CDR2: SGHRS, YFSETQ. CDR3 nucleotides: TGCGCCAGCAACCAAGTAGACCAAGAGACCCAGTACTTC. Translated: CASNQVDQETQYF.

V is TRBV11-2 and J is TRBJ1-2; no firm D call. Trimming removed 5 bases at V and 8 bases at J, with 21 bases between. CDR1 and CDR2 from the germline V gene are SGHAT and FQNNGV. This CDR3 is 15 amino acids long. The chain's CDR3 is CASSVYPGPGVGYTF. Here the CDR3 DNA reads TGTGCCAGCAGCGTATATCCCGGGCCCGGGGTAGGCTACACCTTC.

This chain uses TRBV5-1 with TRBJ1-4, with unresolved D. Germline V gene sequence: CDR1 SGHRS, CDR2 YFSETQ. The CDR3 length is 15 residues. V gave up 0 bases and J gave up 0 bases, with 6 bases separating them. The CDR3: CASSLASATNEKLFF. In DNA form, the CDR3 reads TGCGCCAGCAGCTTGGCGTCAGCAACTAATGAAAAACTGTTTTTT.

The chain uses TRBV9 and TRBJ2-5; D is perhaps TRBD1 or TRBD2 (5 bases each). Germline values: CDR1 SGDLS, CDR2 YYNGEE. V was clipped by 6 bases and J by 5 bases, with 14 bases between them. This CDR3 contains 13 residues. CDR3 nucleotides: TGTGCCAGCAACCGGGGCAACGGCGAGACCCAGTACTTC. This translates into CASNRGNGETQYF.

The chain combines TRBV5-1 with TRBJ2-3, with 10 nucleotides matching TRBD2. V trimming: 0 bases; J trimming: 10 bases; junction bases outside the gene matches: 5. This CDR3 is built from 14 residues. Germline CDR1 SGHRS, CDR2 YFSETQ. CDR3 sequence reads: CASSLGSSGSAQYF. In nucleotides, the CDR3 is TGCGCCAGCAGCTTGGGGTCTAGCGGGAGTGCGCAGTATTTT.

The V and J genes are TRBV27 and TRBJ1-1; perhaps TRBD1 as D (5 bases). The CDR3 has 15 amino acids. Germline V lookup: CDR1 MNHEY, CDR2 SMNVEV (reference sequence). V was pared by 4 bases and J by 1 base, with 13 bases between. The CDR3 bases are TGTGCCAGCAGTTGGGACTTACGACGGAACACTGAAGCTTTCTTT. This gives the protein CASSWDLRRNTEAFF.

The sample holds one count of this clone. V gene TRBV28 combines with J gene TRBJ2-1; D possibly corresponds to TRBD2 (7 bases). Trimming took 7 bases from V and 4 from J, leaving 20 bases between them. There are 16 residues in the CDR3. CDR1 and CDR2 from the germline V gene are MDHEN and SYDVKM. The CDR3 sequence is CASTKGGGGHYNEQFF. In DNA, the CDR3 is TGTGCCAGCACCAAAGGGGGGGGAGGCCATTACAATGAGCAGTTCTTC.

This clone appeared once. Other DNA sequences of this sample code for an identical CDR3. V usage is TRBV6-1 and J usage is TRBJ2-7; tentatively, D is TRBD2 (6 bases). CDR1 MNHNS and CDR2 SASEGT come from the germline V gene. CDR3 length: 14 amino acids. Trimming left V 6 bases short and J 3 bases short, with 15 bases between. CDR3 protein: CASREGQGDYEQYF. In DNA, the CDR3 is TGTGCCAGCAGGGAGGGGCAGGGTGACTACGAGCAGTACTTC.

The V and J genes are TRBV12-5 and TRBJ2-3; D may match TRBD1 or TRBD2 (5 bases each). The CDR3 extends over 15 amino acids. Germline V gives CDR1 LGHNT, CDR2 FRNRAP. V was pared by 3 bases and J by 5 bases, with 15 bases between. The CDR3 spells CASGFPGSTEDTQYF. The CDR3 DNA is TGTGCTAGTGGTTTTCCGGGGTCGACAGAAGATACGCAGTATTTT. Combining the CDR3 with reference TRBV12-5 and TRBJ2-3 gives the whole variable domain DARVTQTPRHKVTEMGQEVTMRCQPILGHNTVFWYRQTMMQGLELLAYFRNRAPLDDSGMPKDRFSAEMPDATLATLKIQPSEPRDSAVYFCASGFPGSTEDTQYFGPGTRLTVL.

J is TRBJ1-3 and V is TRBV5-1; D is uncertain. Trimming removed 3 bases at V and 0 bases at J, with 10 bases between. Germline assignment: CDR1 SGHRS and CDR2 YFSETQ. The CDR3 runs to 15 residues. The CDR3 loop is CASSSGYPSGNTIYF. The CDR3 DNA reads as TGCGCCAGCAGCTCGGGGTACCCCTCTGGAAACACCATATATTTT.

The gene calls are TRBV7-2 and TRBJ2-5; 9 bases align to TRBD2. The CDR3 is made up of 14 amino acids. The J segment lost 5 bases and the V segment lost 5 bases, leaving 6 bases of the junction unmatched. CDR1 is SGHTA and CDR2 is FQGNSA in the germline V gene. CDR3: CASSISGRTETQYF. The CDR3 nucleotides read TGTGCCAGCAGCATAAGCGGGAGGACGGAGACCCAGTACTTC.